What follows is one T cell receptor (beta chain) and its context. The source of the sample is a study of control samples from healthy donors and cancer patients. Profiled with immunoSEQ multiplex PCR; TCRdb holds only in-frame clones, not every one. The sample has roughly 130,000 clones; approximately 89% are singletons. The CDR3 is 14 residues long. Germline-derived CDR1 and CDR2 are KGHSH and LQKENI. The V gene lost 3 bases and the J gene lost 1 base, with 7 bases spanning the gap. This clonotype originated in a man between 18 and 35 years old in good health. The chain joins TRBV18 to TRBJ2-4; D uncertain. Sample: blood. This chain's CDR3 is CASSPGRAKNIQYF. CDR3 bases: TGTGCCAGCTCACCCGGCAGGGCCAAAAACATTCAGTACTTC.